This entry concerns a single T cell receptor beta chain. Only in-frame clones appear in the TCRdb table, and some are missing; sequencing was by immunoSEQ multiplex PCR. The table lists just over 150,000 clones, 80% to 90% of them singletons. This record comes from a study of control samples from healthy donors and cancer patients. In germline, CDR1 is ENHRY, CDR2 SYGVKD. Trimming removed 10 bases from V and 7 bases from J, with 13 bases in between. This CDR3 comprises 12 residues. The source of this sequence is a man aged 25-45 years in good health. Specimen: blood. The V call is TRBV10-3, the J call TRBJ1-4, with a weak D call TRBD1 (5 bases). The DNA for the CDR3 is TGTGCCACGGGGGGAAACCGTGAAAAACTGTTTTTT. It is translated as CATGGNREKLFF.